This T cell receptor beta chain was recorded in a study of blood T cell repertoires in COVID-19. Original methodology: The authors estimated nucleated cell counts from reference gene primer amplification. Clones were sequenced by immunoSEQ multiplex PCR, and TCRdb holds only the in-frame ones, with some missing. V, J and clone size derive from that table, while D and trimming were established from the DNA sequence. This table has more than 300,000 clones, roughly 90% appearing once. The sequence came from a woman in her 70s with COVID-19, enrolled during active disease. Sequenced sample: peripheral blood.

The CDR3 is CAWSGMSTGELFF. The CDR3 DNA is TGTGCCTGGAGTGGTATGAGCACCGGGGAGCTGTTTTTT. The chain joins TRBV30 to TRBJ2-2; D uncertain. V was trimmed by 1 base and J by 4 bases, leaving 7 bases between them. Germline loops: CDR1 GTSNPN, CDR2 SVGIG (reference sequence). The CDR3 runs 13 residues.